A single sample gave rise to the 8 T cell receptor beta chains below, sequenced in a study of T cell changes during pregnancy in multiple sclerosis. Profiling relied on immunoSEQ multiplex PCR, and the TCRdb table lists in-frame clones only, not all of them. This table has around 50,000 clones, roughly 94% appearing once. Sequences were derived from CD8+ T cells from peripheral blood mononuclear cells, sampled in the first trimester of pregnancy. All receptors derive from a female donor with multiple sclerosis, enrolled in a pregnancy study.

The J gene is TRBJ2-2, the V gene TRBV25-1; D is unresolved. CDR3 length: 12 amino acids. V lost 5 bases and J lost 5, with 6 bases in between. The germline gives CDR1 MGHDK, CDR2 SYGVNS. This chain's CDR3 is CASSSRTGELFF. DNA for the CDR3: TGTGCCAGCAGTTCCCGGACCGGGGAGCTGTTTTTT. The complete variable domain, with remaining parts taken from reference TRBV25-1 and TRBJ2-2, reads EADIYQTPRYLVIGTGKKITLECSQTMGHDKMYWYQQDPGMELHLIHYSYGVNSTEKGDLSSESTVSRIRTEHFPLTLESARPSHTSQYLCASSSRTGELFFGEGSRLTVL.

This clone has only one observation. The CDR3 here is CASSQSNTEAFF. The CDR3 DNA reads TGTGCCAGCAGTCAGTCGAACACTGAAGCTTTCTTT. This chain links TRBV6-1 with TRBJ1-1; D is ambiguous. Trimming stripped 5 bases from V and 1 base from J, with 5 bases between. The CDR3 consists of 12 residues. The germline V gene encodes CDR1 MNHNS and CDR2 SASEGT.

The chain is built from TRBV6-6 and TRBJ2-7; tentatively, D is TRBD1 (5 bases). V lost 0 bases to trimming and J lost 2 bases, with 14 bases between them. The CDR3 loop spans 16 amino acids. Germline values: CDR1 MNHNY, CDR2 SVGAGI (reference sequence). The CDR3 is CASSYSLQDGTYEQYF. CDR3 bases: TGTGCCAGCAGTTACTCGTTACAGGATGGAACCTACGAGCAGTACTTC.

The rearrangement uses TRBV11-1 and TRBJ2-1; TRBD2 matches 14 bases. The germline V gene encodes CDR1 SGHAT and CDR2 FQDESV (reference sequence). Trimming removed 5 bases from V and 8 bases from J; junction bases left unmatched: 5. The CDR3 loop spans 15 amino acids. CDR3 sequence: CASSPGLAGGDEQFF. The CDR3 DNA is TGTGCCAGCAGCCCCGGACTAGCGGGAGGTGATGAGCAGTTCTTC.

The V call is TRBV9, the J call TRBJ1-5, with 9 bases lining up with TRBD1. V shed 4 bases, J shed 4 bases, and the junction held 6 bases outside the gene matches. Germline V gene sequence: CDR1 SGDLS, CDR2 YYNGEE. The CDR3 is 15 residues long. The CDR3 loop reads CASSLSGQGNQPQHF. The CDR3 nucleotides read TGTGCCAGCAGCCTCTCTGGACAGGGGAATCAGCCCCAGCATTTT.

The chain has TRBV7-3 and TRBJ2-5; 12 bases are a match to TRBD1. V shed 4 bases and J 5 bases; nucleotides not matched to a gene: 5. The CDR3 is 15 amino acids. Germline CDR1 SGHTA, CDR2 FQGTGA. The CDR3 reads CASSSGTGGSETQYF. DNA for the CDR3: TGTGCCAGCAGCTCCGGGACAGGGGGCAGCGAGACCCAGTACTTC.

The chain couples TRBV9 to TRBJ2-7; 7 bases match TRBD1. J lost 0 bases, V lost 5 bases, and 2 bases had no gene match. The CDR3 length is 13 residues. The germline gives CDR1 SGDLS, CDR2 YYNGEE. CDR3 sequence reads: CASSGDSSYEQYF. The CDR3 bases are TGTGCCAGCAGTGGGGACAGCTCCTACGAGCAGTACTTC. The full variable domain, rest sourced from reference TRBV9 and TRBJ2-7, is DSGVTQTPKHLITATGQRVTLRCSPRSGDLSVYWYQQSLDQGLQFLIQYYNGEERAKGNILERFSAQQFPDLHSELNLSSLELGDSALYFCASSGDSSYEQYFGPGTRLTVT.

This chain uses TRBV6-4 with TRBJ2-3, with D tentatively TRBD2 (5 bases). Germline V gene sequence: CDR1 MRHNA, CDR2 SNTAGT. Between the trimmed V and J ends, which lost 2 bases and 8 bases, there was a span of 11 bases. The CDR3 has 13 residues. The CDR3, as DNA: TGTGCCAGCAGTGACGCGGAGGCTGGTACGCAGTATTTT. The encoded protein is CASSDAEAGTQYF.